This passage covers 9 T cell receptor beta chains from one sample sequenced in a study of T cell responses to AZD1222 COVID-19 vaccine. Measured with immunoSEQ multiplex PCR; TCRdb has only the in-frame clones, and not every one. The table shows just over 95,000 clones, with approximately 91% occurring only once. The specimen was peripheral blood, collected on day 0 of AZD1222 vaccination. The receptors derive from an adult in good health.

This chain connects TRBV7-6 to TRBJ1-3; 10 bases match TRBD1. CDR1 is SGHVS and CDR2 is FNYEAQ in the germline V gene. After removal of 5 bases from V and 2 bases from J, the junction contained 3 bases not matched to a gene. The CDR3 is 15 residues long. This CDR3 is CASSRDRGPGNTIYF. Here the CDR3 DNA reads TGTGCCAGCAGCCGGGACAGGGGACCTGGAAACACCATATATTTT.

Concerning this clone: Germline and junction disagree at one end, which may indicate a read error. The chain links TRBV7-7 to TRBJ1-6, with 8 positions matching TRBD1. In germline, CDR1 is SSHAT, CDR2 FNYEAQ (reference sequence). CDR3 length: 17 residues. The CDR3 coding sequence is TGTGCTAGCAGCTCTGGGACAGGTAGCTCCTATAATTCACCCCTCCACTTT. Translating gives CASSSGTGSSYNSPLHF.

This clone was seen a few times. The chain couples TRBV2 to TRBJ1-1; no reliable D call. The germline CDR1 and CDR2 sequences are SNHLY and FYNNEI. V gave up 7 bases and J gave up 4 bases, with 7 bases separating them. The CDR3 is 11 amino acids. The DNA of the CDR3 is TGTGCCAGCAATTACCCCACTGAAGCTTTCTTT. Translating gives CASNYPTEAFF.

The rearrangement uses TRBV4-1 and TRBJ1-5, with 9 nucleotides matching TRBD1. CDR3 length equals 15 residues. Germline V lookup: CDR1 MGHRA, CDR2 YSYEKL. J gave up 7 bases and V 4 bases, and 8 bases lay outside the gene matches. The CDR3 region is CASSRRTGARQPQHF. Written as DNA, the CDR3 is TGCGCCAGCAGCCGCCGGACAGGGGCACGACAGCCCCAGCATTTT.

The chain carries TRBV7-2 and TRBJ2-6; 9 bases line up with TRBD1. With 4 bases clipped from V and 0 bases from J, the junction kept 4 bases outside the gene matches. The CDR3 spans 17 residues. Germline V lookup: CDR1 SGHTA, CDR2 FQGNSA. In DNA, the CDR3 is TGTGCCAGCAGCTCCCGGGACAGGGTCTCTGGGGCCAACGTCCTGACTTTC. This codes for CASSSRDRVSGANVLTF.

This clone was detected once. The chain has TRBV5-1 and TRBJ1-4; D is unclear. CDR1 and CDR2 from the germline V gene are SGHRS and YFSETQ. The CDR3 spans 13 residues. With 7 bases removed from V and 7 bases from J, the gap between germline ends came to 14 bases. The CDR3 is CASAVGPGEKLFF. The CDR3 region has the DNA TGCGCCAGCGCGGTCGGTCCGGGTGAAAAACTGTTTTTT. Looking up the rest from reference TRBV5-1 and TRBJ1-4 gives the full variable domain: KAGVTQTPRYLIKTRGQQVTLSCSPISGHRSVSWYQQTPGQGLQFLFEYFSETQRNKGNFPGRFSGRQFSNSRSEMNVSTLELGDSALYLCASAVGPGEKLFFGSGTQLSVL.

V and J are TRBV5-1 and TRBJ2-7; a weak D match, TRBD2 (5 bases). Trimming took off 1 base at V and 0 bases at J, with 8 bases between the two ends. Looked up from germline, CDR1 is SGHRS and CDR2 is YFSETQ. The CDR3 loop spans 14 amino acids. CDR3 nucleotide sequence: TGCGCCAGCAGCTTGACTACTAGCTCCTACGAGCAGTACTTC. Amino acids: CASSLTTSSYEQYF.

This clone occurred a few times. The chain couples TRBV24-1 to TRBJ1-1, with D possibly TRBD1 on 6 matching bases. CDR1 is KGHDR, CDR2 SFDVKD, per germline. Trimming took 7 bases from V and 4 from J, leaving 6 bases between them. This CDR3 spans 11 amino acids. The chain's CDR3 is CATRQGTEAFF. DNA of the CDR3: TGTGCCACCAGACAGGGCACTGAAGCTTTCTTT.

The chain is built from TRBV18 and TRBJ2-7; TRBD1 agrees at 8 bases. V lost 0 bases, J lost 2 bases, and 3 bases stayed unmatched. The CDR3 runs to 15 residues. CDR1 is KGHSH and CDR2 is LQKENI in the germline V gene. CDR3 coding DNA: TGTGCCAGCTCACCACCAACAGGGGGGACCTACGAGCAGTACTTC. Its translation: CASSPPTGGTYEQYF.